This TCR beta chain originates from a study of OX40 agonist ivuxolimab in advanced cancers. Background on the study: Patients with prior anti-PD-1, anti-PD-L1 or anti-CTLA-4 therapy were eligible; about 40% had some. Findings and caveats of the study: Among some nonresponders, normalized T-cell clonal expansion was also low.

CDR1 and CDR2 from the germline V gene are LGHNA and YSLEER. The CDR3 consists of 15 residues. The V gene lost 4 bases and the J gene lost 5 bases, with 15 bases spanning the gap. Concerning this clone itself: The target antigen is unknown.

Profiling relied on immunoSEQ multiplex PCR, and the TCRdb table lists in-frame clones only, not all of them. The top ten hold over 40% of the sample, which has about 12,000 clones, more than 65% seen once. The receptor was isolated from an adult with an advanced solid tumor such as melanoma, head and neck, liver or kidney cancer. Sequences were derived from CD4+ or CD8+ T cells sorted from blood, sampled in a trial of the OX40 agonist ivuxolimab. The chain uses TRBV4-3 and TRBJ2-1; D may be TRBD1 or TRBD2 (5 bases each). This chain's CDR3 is CASSRSGTDNNEQFF. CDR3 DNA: TGCGCCAGCAGCCGCTCCGGGACGGACAACAATGAGCAGTTCTTC.